The clone carrying this T cell receptor (beta chain) was recorded a few times. Its antigen remains unknown. This entry is derived from a study of STAT5B mutations in CD4+ large granular lymphocyte leukemia. V shed 1 base, J shed 5 bases, and the junction held 5 bases outside the gene matches. The CDR3 length is 13 residues. The germline V gene encodes CDR1 SQVTM and CDR2 ANQGSEA. Repertoires were generated with immunoSEQ multiplex PCR, while TCRdb's copy carries only in-frame clones and drops some. The profile covers tens of thousands of clones, with roughly four fifths appearing a single time and about 0.34% taken by the ten largest. Whole-study results and caveats: Patient CD4-sorted repertoires looked more clonal than healthy CD4+ repertoires, even without putative leukemic clones. No patients shared main leukemic clonotypes, though 25% to 30% appeared at low frequency elsewhere.

The sequencing input was CD4+ T cells from blood buffy coats. The receptor comes from a human donor in good health. V and J are TRBV29-1 and TRBJ2-7; 7 nucleotides agree with TRBD1. The CDR3 DNA sequence: TGCAGCGTTGAAGTTTTACAGGGGAACGAGCAGTACTTC. As protein: CSVEVLQGNEQYF.